This T cell receptor beta chain appears in the sequencing data of a study of shared clonotypes between healthy human individuals. Comments on this clone: Its matching antigen is unknown.

Each replicate PCR on the sorted subsets used around 200 ng DNA (about 30,000 T cell genomes). Only in-frame clones appear in the TCRdb table, and some are missing; sequencing was by immunoSEQ multiplex PCR. The repertoire holds 1,400,000 or so clones, 98% seen once, with about 0.34% in the top ten. Findings of the study overall: Compared with memory subsets, naive subsets generally had larger estimated richness.

This CDR3 is 14 amino acids long. CDR1 is SGHRS, CDR2 YFSETQ, per germline. V dropped 2 bases and J dropped 3; count of bases not matched to a gene: 5. V usage is TRBV5-1 and J usage is TRBJ2-7; 7 positions match TRBD1. The source material was naive CD4+ T cells sorted from blood. The sample's subset: CD45RA+ positively selected. The receptor comes from a man under 40 in good health. The CDR3 DNA sequence: TGCGCCAGCAGCTTCGGGACAGCCGACTACGAGCAGTACTTC. Its protein product is CASSFGTADYEQYF.